Each of the 20 T cell receptor beta chains below was sequenced from the same sample in a study of T cell responses to AZD1222 COVID-19 vaccine. Profiling relied on immunoSEQ multiplex PCR, and the TCRdb table lists in-frame clones only, not all of them. Of about 140,000 clones in the sample, approximately 90% are singletons; the top ten hold more than 1.1%. The sequences come from peripheral blood, collected on day 0 of AZD1222 vaccination. These receptors were obtained from an adult in good health.

The V gene is TRBV10-2, the J gene TRBJ1-1; unclear D gene. Germline V gene data show CDR1 as WSHSY and CDR2 as SAAADI. The CDR3 has 13 amino acids. V was trimmed by 5 bases and J by 4 bases, leaving 11 bases between them. The CDR3 protein is CASSNRAFTEAFF. The DNA for the CDR3 is TGCGCCAGCAGTAATCGGGCTTTCACTGAAGCTTTCTTT.

The chain couples TRBV28 to TRBJ2-7, with 7 bases fitting TRBD1. V trimming: 6 bases; J trimming: 1 base; junction bases outside the gene matches: 3. This CDR3 has 13 residues. Germline CDR1 reads MDHEN; CDR2 reads SYDVKM. The CDR3, as DNA: TGTGCCAGCAGCTCGGGACAGTCCTACGAGCAGTACTTC. Protein product: CASSSGQSYEQYF. Supplemented by reference TRBV28 and TRBJ2-7, the full variable domain reads DVKVTQSSRYLVKRTGEKVFLECVQDMDHENMFWYRQDPGLGLRLIYFSYDVKMKEKGDIPEGYSVSREKKERFSLILESASTNQTSMYLCASSSGQSYEQYFGPGTRLTVT.

About this clone itself: The same CDR3 arises from other DNA sequences in this sample as well. The chain has TRBV7-9 and TRBJ2-5; 13 nucleotides match TRBD2. Germline CDR1 is SEHNR and CDR2 is FQNEAQ (reference sequence). V gave up 5 bases and J gave up 2 bases; unmatched junction bases: 5. The CDR3 extends over 16 amino acids. This CDR3 is CASSPRLAGGQETQYF. CDR3 nucleotide sequence: TGTGCCAGCAGCCCGCGACTAGCGGGGGGACAAGAGACCCAGTACTTC.

The chain uses TRBV7-8 and TRBJ2-3, with D unclear. CDR1 is SGHVS and CDR2 is FQNEAQ in the germline V gene. V gave up 9 bases and J gave up 1 base, with 8 bases separating them. CDR3 length equals 12 residues. CDR3 sequence reads: CASSWGTDTQYF. The CDR3 DNA reads as TGTGCCAGTTCCTGGGGCACAGATACGCAGTATTTT.

This rearrangement joins TRBV6-5 to TRBJ1-4; D ambiguous. The CDR3 sequence is 14 residues long. Trimming pared 2 bases from V and 0 bases from J, leaving 4 bases between. Germline CDR1 MNHEY, CDR2 SVGAGI. The CDR3: CASSYRATNEKLFF. CDR3 coding DNA: TGTGCCAGCAGTTACAGGGCAACTAATGAAAAACTGTTTTTT.

V and J are TRBV7-3 and TRBJ1-2; 9 bases match TRBD1. With V trimmed by 5 bases and J by 2 bases, 6 bases remained unmatched. This CDR3 comprises 15 residues. Germline V lookup: CDR1 SGHTA, CDR2 FQGTGA. Written as DNA, the CDR3 is TGTGCCAGCAGCCGCTCGGGACAGGGAAACTATGGCTACACCTTC. Protein sequence: CASSRSGQGNYGYTF.

This clone came up once. The chain joins TRBV11-2 to TRBJ2-5, with 10 nucleotides matching TRBD2. In germline, CDR1 is SGHAT, CDR2 FQNNGV. The CDR3 consists of 17 residues. Trimming took 3 bases from V and 1 from J; bases not matched to a gene: 8. The CDR3 sequence: CASSLGRAGGLQETQYF. The CDR3 nucleotides are TGTGCCAGCAGCTTGGGTCGAGCGGGAGGGCTCCAAGAGACCCAGTACTTC.

The chain is built from TRBV7-2 and TRBJ2-5; D uncertain. The CDR3 consists of 12 residues. The germline V gene encodes CDR1 SGHTA and CDR2 FQGNSA. V lost 2 bases to trimming and J lost 4 bases, with 5 bases between them. The CDR3 region is CASSLIIETQYF. The CDR3 coding sequence is TGTGCCAGCAGCTTAATAATAGAGACCCAGTACTTC.

This chain joins TRBV4-2 and TRBJ2-7, with D tentatively TRBD1 or TRBD2 (5 bases each). Looked up from germline, CDR1 is LGHNA and CDR2 is YNFKEQ. V was clipped by 0 bases and J by 2 bases, with 11 bases between them. The CDR3 sequence is 15 residues long. CDR3 loop: CASSQEDRGAYEQYF. The CDR3 DNA follows: TGTGCCAGCAGCCAAGAAGATAGGGGAGCCTACGAGCAGTACTTC.

The J gene is TRBJ2-7, the V gene TRBV6-5; D remains ambiguous. Germline assignment: CDR1 MNHEY and CDR2 SVGAGI. This CDR3 has 14 amino acids. Trimming took off 2 bases at V and 4 bases at J, with 12 bases between the two ends. CDR3 coding DNA: TGTGCCAGCAGTTACAAGGTTGGGCTTTACGAGCAGTACTTC. It yields the protein CASSYKVGLYEQYF.

J is TRBJ2-7 and V is TRBV6-5; D is perhaps TRBD2 (5 bases). The CDR3 is 15 amino acids. V gave up 5 bases and J gave up 4 bases, with 18 bases separating them. Looked up from germline, CDR1 is MNHEY and CDR2 is SVGAGI. CDR3 region: CASSLSGILPYEQYF. The CDR3 DNA reads TGTGCCAGCAGTCTATCCGGGATCCTTCCATACGAGCAGTACTTC.

The chain joins TRBV24-1 to TRBJ1-2, with D possibly TRBD1 on 5 matching bases. This CDR3 contains 14 residues. The V end lost 1 base, the J end lost 7 bases, and 12 bases lay between the germline ends. Looked up from germline, CDR1 is KGHDR and CDR2 is SFDVKD. CDR3 in DNA: TGTGCCACCAGTGATTTTACAGGACGCGCTGGCTACACCTTC. Translated, it gives CATSDFTGRAGYTF.

This clone was counted only a few times. The chain combines TRBV19 with TRBJ1-1, with a possible D match to TRBD1 (6 bases). V was clipped by 7 bases and J by 0 bases, with 27 bases between them. This CDR3 is built from 19 residues. Germline V CDR1 and CDR2: LNHDA, SQIVND (reference sequence). The DNA of the CDR3 is TGTGCCAGTAACCCCACGGGACAAAGGGGGGTAAGATTGAACACTGAAGCTTTCTTT. Its translation: CASNPTGQRGVRLNTEAFF.

The chain is built from TRBV6-5 and TRBJ2-7; D gene ambiguous. V lost 6 bases, J lost 2 bases, and 14 bases lay in between. CDR1 and CDR2 from the germline V gene are MNHEY and SVGAGI. The CDR3 extends over 14 amino acids. The CDR3 nucleotides are TGTGCCAGCAGATACCGGACGGCCGCCTACGAGCAGTACTTC. Translation gives CASRYRTAAYEQYF.

This chain joins TRBV29-1 and TRBJ1-6; D is perhaps TRBD1 (5 bases). The ends were cut back, 5 bases at V and 6 bases at J, with 8 bases in the middle. The V gene's germline CDR1 is SQVTM and CDR2 ANQGSEA. This CDR3 spans 12 amino acids. The CDR3 is CSVRGGNSPLHF. The CDR3 nucleotides are TGCAGCGTTCGGGGGGGTAATTCACCCCTCCACTTT. Complete variable domain (other parts from reference TRBV29-1 and TRBJ1-6): SAVISQKPSRDICQRGTSLTIQCQVDSQVTMMFWYRQQPGQSLTLIATANQGSEATYESGFVIDKFPISRPNLTFSTLTVSNMSPEDSSIYLCSVRGGNSPLHFGNGTRLTVT.

CDR3 protein: CASSLGGSPPEQYF. The CDR3 bases are TGCGCCAGCAGCTTGGGTGGTTCGCCCCCCGAGCAGTACTTC. The V and J genes are TRBV5-1 and TRBJ2-7; the D is unclear. The CDR3 loop spans 14 amino acids. V was cut by 0 bases and J by 6 bases, with 13 bases left in between. Germline V CDR1 and CDR2: SGHRS, YFSETQ.

This clone has a single count. The chain employs TRBV28 and TRBJ2-7; 12 positions agree with TRBD2. Trimming removed 4 bases from V and 1 base from J; junction bases left unmatched: 11. Germline CDR1 and CDR2: MDHEN and SYDVKM. This CDR3 spans 18 amino acids. In DNA, the CDR3 is TGTGCCAGCAGTTCCTTCCCGACTAGCGGGAGTGTTTCCTACGAGCAGTACTTC. It encodes CASSSFPTSGSVSYEQYF.

The V and J genes are TRBV7-2 and TRBJ1-1; D gene ambiguous. Germline CDR1 reads SGHTA; CDR2 reads FQGNSA. The CDR3 totals 16 residues. V shed 0 bases and J shed 1 base, with 12 bases lying between them. CDR3 nucleotides: TGTGCCAGCAGCTTAGCCGGGCCAAGTTCGAACACTGAAGCTTTCTTT. Protein sequence: CASSLAGPSSNTEAFF.

The rearrangement joins TRBV7-2 to TRBJ1-3, with D possibly being TRBD1 (6 bases). CDR3 length equals 15 residues. The V gene lost 4 bases and the J gene lost 2 bases, with 12 bases spanning the gap. CDR1 and CDR2 (germline): SGHTA, FQGNSA. CDR3 in DNA: TGTGCCAGCAGCTCTGGACAGACTACTGGAAACACCATATATTTT. Amino acid sequence: CASSSGQTTGNTIYF. Combining the CDR3 with reference TRBV7-2 and TRBJ1-3 gives the whole variable domain GAGVSQSPSNKVTEKGKDVELRCDPISGHTALYWYRQSLGQGLEFLIYFQGNSAPDKSGLPSDRFSAERTGGSVSTLTIQRTQQEDSAVYLCASSSGQTTGNTIYFGEGSWLTVV.

This clone was seen just once. The V gene is TRBV4-3, the J gene TRBJ1-1; D unresolved. Germline CDR1 is LGHNA and CDR2 is YSLEER. With 4 bases removed from V and 0 bases from J, the gap between germline ends came to 15 bases. The length of the CDR3 is 16 residues. CDR3 sequence: CASSPGIRRVNTEAFF. CDR3 coding DNA: TGCGCCAGCAGCCCTGGAATAAGGCGGGTGAACACTGAAGCTTTCTTT.